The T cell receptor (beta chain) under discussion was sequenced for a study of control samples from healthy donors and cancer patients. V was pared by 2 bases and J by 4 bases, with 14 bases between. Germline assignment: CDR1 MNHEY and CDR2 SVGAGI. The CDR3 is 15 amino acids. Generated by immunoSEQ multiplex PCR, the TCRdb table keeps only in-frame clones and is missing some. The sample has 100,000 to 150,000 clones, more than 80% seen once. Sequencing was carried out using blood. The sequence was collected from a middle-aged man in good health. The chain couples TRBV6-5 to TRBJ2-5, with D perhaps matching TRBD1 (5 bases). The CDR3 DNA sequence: TGTGCCAGCAGTTACCGGGCAGGGAAGTCAGAGACCCAGTACTTC. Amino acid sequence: CASSYRAGKSETQYF.